The 14 T cell receptor beta chains in this list originate from one sample, sequenced in a study of human T cells and chemical hapten exposure (dated by TCRdb to the early 2020s). This specimen's time point label, interpreted: patch test 1, 2 weeks after DPC sensitization. This specimen's treatment or condition label, interpreted: therapeutic diphenylcyclopropenone sensitization with weekly scalp DPC. The library was built by means of RACE. The sequencer listed for this sample is NextSeq 500. TCRdb trimmed the raw reads at Q25, called clones with MiXCR and kept productive beta chains. Entries are consolidated by CDR3 protein sequence, retaining the most common genes and DNA. The sample table records about 110,000 distinct CDR3 sequences; 9.5% to 12% of these occur just once. Of the sample, 3% to 4% is held by the ten largest clones. The material was whole blood, obtained in connection with sensitization to the hapten diphenylcyclopropenone (DPC). Receptor source: a woman in her thirties or forties with alopecia areata. Some clones in this sample may be carry-over from other donors' samples.

This clonotype occurred many times. This chain links TRBV18 with TRBJ1-5; the D is unclear. The ends were cut back, 2 bases at V and 4 bases at J, with 6 bases in the middle. The CDR3 spans 13 residues. Per the germline V gene, CDR1 is KGHSH and CDR2 is LQKENI. The CDR3 spells CASSPVDNQPQHF. For the CDR3, the DNA is TGTGCCAGCTCACCAGTGGATAATCAGCCCCAGCATTTT. Full variable domain (outside the CDR3, taken from reference TRBV18 and TRBJ1-5): NAGVMQNPRHLVRRRGQEARLRCSPMKGHSHVYWYRQLPEEGLKFMVYLQKENIIDESGMPKERFSAEFPKEGPSILRIQQVVRGDSAAYFCASSPVDNQPQHFGDGTRLSIL.

This clonotype was detected a few times. The V and J genes are TRBV11-3 and TRBJ1-5; D ambiguous. CDR1 is SGHNT, CDR2 YENEEA, per germline. Trimming pared 0 bases from V and 0 bases from J, leaving 15 bases between. CDR3 length: 18 amino acids. CDR3 region: CASSLEQTPEYSNQPQHF. The CDR3 DNA reads TGTGCCAGCAGCTTAGAACAGACCCCCGAATATAGCAATCAGCCCCAGCATTTT.

The chain recombines TRBV11-3 with TRBJ2-1, with 7 bases identical to TRBD2. The CDR3 consists of 15 residues. The junction had 4 bases not matched to a gene; V was cut back by 4 bases and J by 1 base. Looked up from germline, CDR1 is SGHNT and CDR2 is YENEEA. In nucleotides, the CDR3 is TGTGCCAGCAGCTCCCGACTAGCTTCCTACAATGAGCAGTTCTTC. The encoded protein is CASSSRLASYNEQFF.

This clonotype was observed at least ten times. The chain recombines TRBV13 with TRBJ1-3; D not resolved. The V end was cut by 5 bases, the J end by 4 bases, with 15 bases between. Germline CDR1 PRHDT, CDR2 FYEKMQ (reference sequence). The CDR3 consists of 15 residues. CDR3 loop: CASSLTPRGGNTIYF. The CDR3 nucleotides are TGTGCCAGCAGCCTTACCCCGAGAGGGGGAAACACCATATATTTT.

This rearrangement joins TRBV10-2 to TRBJ2-3; D not resolved. The CDR3 has 14 amino acids. Germline V gives CDR1 WSHSY, CDR2 SAAADI. The germline V and J ends were trimmed by 3 bases and 0 bases, with 7 bases remaining between them. The CDR3 is CASSDKRSTDTQYF. The DNA for the CDR3 is TGCGCCAGCAGTGACAAGCGTAGCACAGATACGCAGTATTTT.

This clonotype was observed a few times. J is TRBJ2-1 and V is TRBV7-9; 14 nucleotides agree with TRBD2. Looked up from germline, CDR1 is SEHNR and CDR2 is FQNEAQ (reference sequence). The trim removed 5 bases at V and 6 bases at J, leaving 6 bases unmatched. CDR3 size: 16 residues. CDR3 DNA: TGTGCCAGCAGCCGTCCCGGGACTAGCGGGAGCAATGAGCAGTTCTTC. Protein product: CASSRPGTSGSNEQFF.

This clonotype was seen ten or more times. V and J are TRBV20-1 and TRBJ2-5; 13 bases line up with TRBD2. The J segment lost 7 bases and the V segment lost 5 bases, leaving 7 bases of the junction unmatched. The germline CDR1 and CDR2 sequences are DFQATT and SNEGSKA (reference sequence). This CDR3 has 14 amino acids. The CDR3 spells CSAAGLAGFPTQYF. The CDR3 DNA follows: TGCAGTGCTGCGGGACTAGCGGGGTTTCCGACCCAGTACTTC.

The rearrangement links TRBV6-4 to TRBJ1-1; tentative D call: TRBD1 (5 bases). Germline V gene lookup returns CDR1 MRHNA and CDR2 SNTAGT. Trimming shortened V by 6 bases and J by 7 bases, and 15 bases separated the two germline ends. The CDR3 is 13 residues long. The CDR3: CASSQAWGGEAFF. DNA of the CDR3: TGTGCCAGCAGCCAGGCTTGGGGGGGTGAAGCTTTCTTT.

This rearrangement joins TRBV5-6 to TRBJ2-7; 7 bases fit TRBD1. V trimming: 5 bases; J trimming: 3 bases; junction bases outside the gene matches: 2. The CDR3 runs to 12 residues. The V gene's germline CDR1 is SGHDT and CDR2 YYEEEE. Here the CDR3 DNA reads TGTGCCAGCAGGGGACAGAACTACGAGCAGTACTTC. As protein: CASRGQNYEQYF.

In its sample, this clonotype was seen many times. This chain joins TRBV18 and TRBJ2-6; D ambiguous. The V end lost 6 bases, the J end lost 0 bases, and 9 bases lay between the germline ends. The CDR3 runs 15 residues. Germline CDR1 reads KGHSH; CDR2 reads LQKENI. The DNA for the CDR3 is TGTGCCAGCTCCCGCGACTTCTCTGGGGCCAACGTCCTGACTTTC. Its translation is CASSRDFSGANVLTF.

This clonotype was recorded a few times. The chain recombines TRBV5-4 with TRBJ2-1; the D call may be TRBD1 or TRBD2 (6 bases each). Trimming left V 0 bases short and J 6 bases short, with 13 bases between. CDR1 is SGHNT, CDR2 YYREEE, per germline (reference sequence). The CDR3 is 15 residues long. The CDR3 reads CASSLAPGAVNEQFF. Written as DNA, the CDR3 is TGTGCCAGCAGCTTGGCCCCGGGGGCAGTCAATGAGCAGTTCTTC.

At least ten counts were recorded for this clonotype. The chain combines TRBV20-1 with TRBJ2-7; the match to TRBD2 covers 7 bases. CDR3 length: 14 amino acids. From germline, CDR1 is DFQATT and CDR2 SNEGSKA (reference sequence). V trimming: 1 base; J trimming: 3 bases; junction bases outside the gene matches: 6. For the CDR3, the DNA is TGCAGTGCTAGAGGATTGCTAGCGGTCTACGAGCAGTACTTC. Amino acid sequence: CSARGLLAVYEQYF.

This chain's CDR3 is CSARRGYQETQYF. CDR3 DNA: TGCAGTGCTAGGCGGGGCTACCAAGAGACCCAGTACTTC. The chain uses TRBV20-1 and TRBJ2-5; TRBD2 might be the D (6 bases). Trimming took 3 bases from V and 0 from J, leaving 8 bases between them. The CDR3 contains 13 residues. Germline V gene lookup returns CDR1 DFQATT and CDR2 SNEGSKA (reference sequence).

The J gene is TRBJ2-7, the V gene TRBV13; perhaps D is TRBD1 or TRBD2 (5 bases each). Per germline, CDR1 PRHDT and CDR2 FYEKMQ (reference sequence). The CDR3 has 15 amino acids. V was clipped by 5 bases and J by 4 bases, with 18 bases between them. The chain's CDR3 is CASSPRGEGRYEQYF. DNA of the CDR3: TGTGCCAGCAGCCCCAGAGGAGAGGGGCGGTACGAGCAGTACTTC.